A selection of T cell receptor beta chains follows, all from one sample in a study of Ad26.COV2.S vaccination and SARS-CoV-2 variants. Sequencing used immunoSEQ multiplex PCR; TCRdb keeps in-frame clones, though not all of them. The data show 400,000 to 450,000 clones, 90% seen once. The sequences come from peripheral blood, collected in a trial of Ad26.COV2.S vaccine versus placebo. The receptors were gathered from a person between 18 and 60 years old who received the Ad26.COV2.S COVID-19 vaccine or a placebo. The CDR3 runs from the conserved cysteine through the conserved F or W. A D gene is named only where the DNA matches it firmly. Where a row states a size, it is once, few, many or the class of an expanded clone; other rows omit it.

D gene: .
clone size: .
J gene: TRBJ2-1
V gene: TRBV9
CDR3 protein: CASSVGQGPNEQFF
CDR3 DNA: TGTGCCAGCAGCGTGGGGCAGGGCCCCAATGAGCAGTTCTTC

D gene: .
clone size: .
J gene: TRBJ2-7
V gene: TRBV12-3/TRBV12-4
CDR3 protein: CASSSGTTYEQYF
CDR3 DNA: TGTGCCAGCAGCTCGGGGACAACCTACGAGCAGTACTTC

D gene: .
clone size: once
J gene: TRBJ2-2
V gene: TRBV5-6
CDR3 protein: CASSLSLSDHTGELFF
CDR3 DNA: TGTGCCAGCAGCTTGTCGTTGAGCGACCACACCGGGGAGCTGTTTTTT

D gene: .
clone size: .
J gene: TRBJ1-6
V gene: TRBV27
CDR3 protein: CASSRRGYSPLHF
CDR3 DNA: TGTGCCAGCAGTAGAAGGGGCTATTCACCCCTCCACTTT

D gene: .
clone size: .
J gene: TRBJ2-7
V gene: TRBV24-1
CDR3 protein: CATSDPGTYEQYF
CDR3 DNA: TGTGCCACCAGTGATCCAGGGACCTACGAGCAGTACTTC

D gene: .
clone size: once
J gene: TRBJ2-2
V gene: TRBV7-2
CDR3 protein: CASSAIGTLTGELFF
CDR3 DNA: TGTGCCAGCAGCGCAATCGGGACCCTCACCGGGGAGCTGTTTTTT

D gene: TRBD1
clone size: .
J gene: TRBJ1-1
V gene: TRBV5-1
CDR3 protein: CASSLAQGATEAFF
CDR3 DNA: TGCGCCAGCAGCTTGGCACAGGGGGCCACTGAAGCTTTCTTT

D gene: .
clone size: .
J gene: TRBJ2-2
V gene: TRBV6-4
CDR3 protein: CASSDVQTGELFF
CDR3 DNA: TGTGCCAGCAGTGATGTCCAAACCGGGGAGCTGTTTTTT

D gene: .
clone size: .
J gene: TRBJ2-7
V gene: TRBV5-5
CDR3 protein: CASSLAPGSSYEQYF
CDR3 DNA: TGTGCCAGCAGCTTGGCCCCGGGGAGCTCCTACGAGCAGTACTTC

D gene: TRBD2
clone size: .
J gene: TRBJ2-5
V gene: TRBV29-1
CDR3 protein: CSVETSGKLQETQYF
CDR3 DNA: TGCAGCGTTGAAACTAGCGGGAAACTCCAAGAGACCCAGTACTTC

D gene: .
clone size: .
J gene: TRBJ2-3
V gene: TRBV28
CDR3 protein: CASSFRGVFWADTQYF
CDR3 DNA: TGTGCCAGCAGTTTTCGGGGCGTTTTTTGGGCAGATACGCAGTATTTT

D gene: TRBD1
clone size: .
J gene: TRBJ2-3
V gene: TRBV9
CDR3 protein: CASSAVTGTGLSDTQYF
CDR3 DNA: TGTGCCAGCAGCGCTGTCACCGGGACAGGGTTGTCAGATACGCAGTATTTT

D gene: TRBD2
clone size: .
J gene: TRBJ2-7
V gene: TRBV9
CDR3 protein: CASSPGLAEGYEQYF
CDR3 DNA: TGTGCCAGCAGCCCGGGACTAGCGGAGGGGTACGAGCAGTACTTC

D gene: .
clone size: .
J gene: TRBJ2-5
V gene: TRBV11-2
CDR3 protein: CASSSSSDQETQYF
CDR3 DNA: TGTGCCAGCAGCTCTTCATCAGACCAAGAGACCCAGTACTTC

D gene: TRBD1
clone size: .
J gene: TRBJ2-3
V gene: TRBV14
CDR3 protein: CASSFTAGDRTTDTQYF
CDR3 DNA: TGTGCCAGCAGTTTCACCGCCGGGGACAGGACCACAGATACGCAGTATTTT

D gene: .
clone size: once
J gene: TRBJ1-5
V gene: TRBV10-2
CDR3 protein: CASSDGSNQPQHF
CDR3 DNA: TGCGCCAGCAGTGATGGCAGTAATCAGCCCCAGCATTTT

D gene: .
clone size: .
J gene: TRBJ2-2
V gene: TRBV5-1
CDR3 protein: CASSLGWESGELFF
CDR3 DNA: TGCGCCAGCAGCTTAGGGTGGGAGTCCGGGGAGCTGTTTTTT

D gene: TRBD2
clone size: .
J gene: TRBJ2-7
V gene: TRBV30
CDR3 protein: CAWSLIPSGRAHEQYF
CDR3 DNA: TGTGCCTGGAGTCTAATTCCGAGCGGGAGGGCCCACGAGCAGTACTTC

D gene: TRBD2
clone size: .
J gene: TRBJ2-4
V gene: TRBV28
CDR3 protein: CASSLGLAGRNIQYF
CDR3 DNA: TGTGCCAGCAGTTTGGGACTAGCGGGGAGAAACATTCAGTACTTC

D gene: .
clone size: .
J gene: TRBJ1-5
V gene: TRBV6-5
CDR3 protein: CASSATPRGNQPQHF
CDR3 DNA: TGTGCCAGCAGCGCAACACCCCGGGGCAATCAGCCCCAGCATTTT

D gene: .
clone size: few
J gene: TRBJ2-7
V gene: TRBV27
CDR3 protein: CASSFGGKITYEQYF
CDR3 DNA: TGTGCCAGCAGTTTTGGGGGGAAGATCACCTACGAGCAGTACTTC

D gene: TRBD2
clone size: .
J gene: TRBJ2-1
V gene: TRBV19
CDR3 protein: CASSMTSGRPEQFF
CDR3 DNA: TGTGCCAGTAGTATGACTAGCGGGAGGCCTGAGCAGTTCTTC

D gene: .
clone size: .
J gene: TRBJ1-1
V gene: TRBV2
CDR3 protein: CARGGRSGTESFF
CDR3 DNA: TGTGCCAGGGGGGGGCGGTCGGGCACTGAGTCTTTCTTT

D gene: .
clone size: .
J gene: TRBJ1-3
V gene: TRBV27
CDR3 protein: CASSFDSNSGNTIYF
CDR3 DNA: TGTGCCAGCAGTTTCGATAGCAACTCTGGAAACACCATATATTTT

D gene: .
clone size: .
J gene: TRBJ1-2
V gene: TRBV19
CDR3 protein: CASSVLTGQKNGYTF
CDR3 DNA: TGTGCCAGTAGTGTCCTGACCGGACAGAAGAATGGCTACACCTTC

D gene: .
clone size: .
J gene: TRBJ2-4
V gene: TRBV28
CDR3 protein: CASSPGGIQYF
CDR3 DNA: TGTGCCAGCAGTCCTGGGGGAATTCAGTACTTC

D gene: TRBD2
clone size: .
J gene: TRBJ2-3
V gene: TRBV7-3
CDR3 protein: CASSRTSGLTDTQYF
CDR3 DNA: TGTGCCAGCAGCCGGACTAGCGGGTTAACAGATACGCAGTATTTT

D gene: TRBD2
clone size: .
J gene: TRBJ2-3
V gene: TRBV24-1
CDR3 protein: CATSDFPLAGVTDTQYF
CDR3 DNA: TGTGCCACCAGTGATTTTCCCCTAGCGGGAGTTACAGATACGCAGTATTTT

D gene: .
clone size: .
J gene: TRBJ1-3
V gene: TRBV28
CDR3 protein: CASSRTAGNTIYF
CDR3 DNA: TGTGCCAGCAGTAGGACAGCTGGAAACACCATATATTTT

D gene: TRBD2
clone size: .
J gene: TRBJ2-1
V gene: TRBV19
CDR3 protein: CASSMGSGRWDEQFF
CDR3 DNA: TGTGCCAGTAGTATGGGTAGCGGGAGGTGGGATGAGCAGTTCTTC

D gene: .
clone size: .
J gene: TRBJ2-7
V gene: TRBV5-1
CDR3 protein: CASSLAGNSYEQYF
CDR3 DNA: TGCGCCAGCAGCTTGGCAGGCAACTCCTACGAGCAGTACTTC

D gene: .
clone size: .
J gene: TRBJ1-5
V gene: TRBV5-6
CDR3 protein: CASSLAGRIPNQPQHF
CDR3 DNA: TGTGCCAGCAGCTTGGCAGGGAGAATCCCCAATCAGCCCCAGCATTTT

D gene: .
clone size: .
J gene: TRBJ2-4
V gene: TRBV28
CDR3 protein: CASSLRVVGLNIQYF
CDR3 DNA: TGTGCCAGCAGCCTTCGAGTTGTGGGGTTAAACATTCAGTACTTC